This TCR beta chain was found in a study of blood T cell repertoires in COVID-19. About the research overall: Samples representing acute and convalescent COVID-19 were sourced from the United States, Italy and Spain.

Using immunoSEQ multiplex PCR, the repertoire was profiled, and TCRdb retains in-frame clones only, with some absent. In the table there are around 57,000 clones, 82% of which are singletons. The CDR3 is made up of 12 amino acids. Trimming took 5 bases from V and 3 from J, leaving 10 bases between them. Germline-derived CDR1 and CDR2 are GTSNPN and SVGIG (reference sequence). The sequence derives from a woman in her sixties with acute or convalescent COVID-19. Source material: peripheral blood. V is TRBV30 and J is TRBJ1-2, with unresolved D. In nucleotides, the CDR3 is TGTGCCTGGCTAGATGGAGACTATGGCTACACCTTC. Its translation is CAWLDGDYGYTF.